This passage covers 2 T cell receptor beta chains from one sample sequenced in a study of blood T cell repertoires in COVID-19. The repertoire was sequenced with immunoSEQ multiplex PCR; TCRdb's copy has only in-frame clones and lacks some. The sample has over 250,000 clones, roughly 88% seen once; the top ten hold around 9.6%. The sample comprised peripheral blood. The origin of the receptors is a woman in her 70s with COVID-19, enrolled during active disease.

The rearrangement joins TRBV19 to TRBJ1-5; a weak D match, TRBD1 (6 bases). Trimming cost V 3 bases and J 6 bases, with 15 bases left between them. The CDR3 is made up of 15 amino acids. Germline assignment: CDR1 LNHDA and CDR2 SQIVND (reference sequence). DNA of the CDR3: TGTGCCAGTAGTATGGGCAGGGGATCCATTCAGCCCCAGCATTTT. Its translation: CASSMGRGSIQPQHF. Full variable domain (remainder filled in from reference TRBV19 and TRBJ1-5): DGGITQSPKYLFRKEGQNVTLSCEQNLNHDAMYWYRQDPGQGLRLIYYSQIVNDFQKGDIAEGYSVSREKKESFPLTVTSAQKNPTAFYLCASSMGRGSIQPQHFGDGTRLSIL.

The chain links TRBV19 to TRBJ2-1; TRBD1 is a possible D gene (6 bases). The CDR3 spans 15 residues. Deletions cut 3 bases from V and 3 bases from J, with 12 bases between. Germline CDR1 is LNHDA and CDR2 is SQIVND (reference sequence). Written as DNA, the CDR3 is TGTGCCAGTAGTATTGAAGGGGACAACTACAATGAGCAGTTCTTC. Translating it yields CASSIEGDNYNEQFF.